This record covers a single TCR beta chain. Its antigen is currently unknown. Assay used: immunoSEQ multiplex PCR; TCRdb lists only in-frame clones, some missing. Among more than 80,000 clones listed, about 88% were seen once. Trimming cost V 2 bases and J 11 bases, with 16 bases left between them. This CDR3 comprises 14 residues. Germline V lookup: CDR1 SGHRS, CDR2 YFSETQ. These data are taken from a study of graft-versus-host responses after intestinal transplantation. As for the study in general: Recipients had transplants, and these were multivisceral, liver-intestinal, or isolated intestinal. Every transplant recipient was induced with anti-thymocyte globulin, then maintained on tacrolimus and steroids for two to four years. Whole-study findings and limits: The presence of high graft-versus-host to host-versus-graft clonal ratios in allografts characterized patients with graft-donor T cell macrochimerism.

The sequenced sample was unstimulated CD4+ T cells sorted from spleen or lymph node cells, obtained before transplant. The V call is TRBV5-1, the J call TRBJ1-4; D gene unclear. The sequence derives from a human donor who was the organ donor for an intestinal transplant. The CDR3 DNA reads TGCGCCAGCAGCTTCCGAGACGGAGGTGATAAACTGTTTTTT. Translated: CASSFRDGGDKLFF.